What follows describes a single T cell receptor beta chain. The data were obtained in a study of siplizumab effects on memory and regulatory T cells. CDR1 is MNHNS and CDR2 is SASEGT in the germline V gene. The CDR3 sequence is 11 residues long. With 1 base removed from V and 6 bases from J, the gap between germline ends came to 4 bases. Per sample, the assay covered approximately 91,000 TCR templates. The repertoire was sequenced with immunoSEQ multiplex PCR; TCRdb's copy has only in-frame clones and lacks some. The table has more than 75,000 clones, more than 95% seen once. Sequencing was carried out using naive CD4+ T cells sorted from blood. The chain combines TRBV6-1 with TRBJ2-7; D gene uncertain. The clonotype originates from a human donor in good health. CDR3 sequence (DNA): TGTGCCAGCAGTGAAGGGATCGAGCAGTACTTC. Translated, it gives CASSEGIEQYF.